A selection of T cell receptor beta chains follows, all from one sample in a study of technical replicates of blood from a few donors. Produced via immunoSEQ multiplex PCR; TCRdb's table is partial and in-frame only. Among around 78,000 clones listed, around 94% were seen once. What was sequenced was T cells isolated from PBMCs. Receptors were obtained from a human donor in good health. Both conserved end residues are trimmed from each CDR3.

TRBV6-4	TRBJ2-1	ASSNPTSGATSSYNEQF
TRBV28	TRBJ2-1	ASTRTSGSNEQF
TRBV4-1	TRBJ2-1	ASSQDSLMNEQF
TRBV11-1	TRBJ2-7	ASSLALGDRVYEQY
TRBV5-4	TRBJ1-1	ASSLYGREAF
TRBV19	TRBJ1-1	ASSPREWNTEAF
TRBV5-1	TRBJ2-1	ASRPWTSDLNEQF
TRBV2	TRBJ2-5	ASSDPGKTQY
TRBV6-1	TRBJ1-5	ASGRQPQH
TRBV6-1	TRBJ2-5	ASSARGGETQY
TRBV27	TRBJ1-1	ASSLSSFGQLVAF
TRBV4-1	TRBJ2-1	ASRGKGLAGGFDEQF
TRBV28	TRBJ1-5	ASIVRGPANNQPQH
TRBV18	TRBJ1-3	ASSPGLGPGNTIY
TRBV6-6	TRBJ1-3	ASGGRDSGNTIY
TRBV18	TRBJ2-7	ASSPRAGRGYEQY
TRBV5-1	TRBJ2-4	ASSLGGEENIQY
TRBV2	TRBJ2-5	ASSNTGGETQY
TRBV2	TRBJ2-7	ASTRRTSEPY
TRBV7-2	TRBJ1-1	ASSLAAGTNTEAF
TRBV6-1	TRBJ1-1	ASTQRTTEAF
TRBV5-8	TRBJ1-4	ASRVQGKSEKLF
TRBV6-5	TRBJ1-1	ASSYRRGAQDTEAF
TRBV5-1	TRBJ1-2	ASSLWTGGGYT
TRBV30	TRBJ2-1	AWRRDSGYNEQF
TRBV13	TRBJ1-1	ASSLGQVTEAF
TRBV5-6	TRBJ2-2	ASQIMARGTTNTGELF
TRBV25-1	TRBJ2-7	ASSGPIGGSSYEQY
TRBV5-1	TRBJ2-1	ASSLYIQREVYNEQF
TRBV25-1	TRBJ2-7	ASSIAGGSAEQY
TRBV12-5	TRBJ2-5	ASGQNQETQY
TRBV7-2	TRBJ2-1	ASSPSGGAVNEQF
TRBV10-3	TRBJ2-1	AISPAGGDEQF
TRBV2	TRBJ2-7	ASSEGSGIYEQY
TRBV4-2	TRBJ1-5	ASSQAQTYSNQPQH
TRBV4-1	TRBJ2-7	ASSRSKGGEQY
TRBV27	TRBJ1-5	ASSFAHTARQGGDQH
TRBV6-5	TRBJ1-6	ASRGLLNSPLH
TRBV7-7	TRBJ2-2	ASSFSRDTPANTGELF
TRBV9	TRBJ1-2	ASSGQGANYGYT
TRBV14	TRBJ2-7	ASSQDGASGRAKY
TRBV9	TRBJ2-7	ASSVGGRHEQY
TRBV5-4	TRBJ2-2	ASSSGGSGSTGELF
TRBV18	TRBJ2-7	ASSPDRSEQY
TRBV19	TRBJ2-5	ASSMMGQFQETQY
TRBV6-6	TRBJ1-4	ASRAGTGPEKLF
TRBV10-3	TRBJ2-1	AISAREPSWGEQF
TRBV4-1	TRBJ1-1	ASSPLLDRGNTEAF
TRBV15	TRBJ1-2	ATSRAQGAFNYGYT
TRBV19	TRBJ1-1	ASSEMGDTEAF
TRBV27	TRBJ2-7	ASSPGQGVGSSYEQY
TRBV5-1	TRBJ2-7	ASSPTPTGDSYEQY
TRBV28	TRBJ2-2	ASSKTGVVRSGELF
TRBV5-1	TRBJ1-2	ASSSGQGVDYGYT
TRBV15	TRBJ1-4	ATLDPTNEKLF
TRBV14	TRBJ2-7	ASSRTVLYEQY
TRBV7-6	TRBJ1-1	ASSVELPEAF
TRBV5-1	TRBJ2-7	ASSLVDATYEQY
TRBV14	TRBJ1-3	ASSPLLGGTGNTIY
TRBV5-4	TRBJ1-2	ASSFEGAQSGYT